This TCR beta chain stems from a study of cytomegalovirus exposure and HLA in healthy donors. Study findings and constraints: The study put some 150 TCR beta chains on its list as cytomegalovirus-associated. One later analysis reportedly identified an Asian-associated ancestry cluster that showed fewer N-insertions than the roughly 700-donor mean.

Worth noting for this clone: What it recognizes is unknown.

Primers for the PCR totalled 60 Vbeta and 13 Jbeta. Clones were sequenced by immunoSEQ multiplex PCR, and TCRdb holds only the in-frame ones, with some missing. The sample has 200,000 to 250,000 clones; 75% to 85% are singletons. Trimming shortened V by 4 bases and J by 0 bases, and 15 bases separated the two germline ends. Germline V gene data show CDR1 as MNHEY and CDR2 as SMNVEV (reference sequence). The CDR3 runs to 17 residues. Material: PBMCs. This TCR was sampled from a woman aged 40 to 50 in good health and CMV-seronegative. V usage is TRBV27 and J usage is TRBJ1-4, with D perhaps TRBD1 (5 bases). Here the CDR3 reads CASSSTAGGATNEKLFF. The CDR3, as DNA: TGTGCCAGCAGTTCGACCGCCGGGGGAGCAACTAATGAAAAACTGTTTTTT.